This T cell receptor (beta chain) was obtained from a study of monozygotic twins with inflammatory bowel disease. Study-level results: Whether twins were concordant or discordant made no difference to repertoire similarity, possibly from limited power.

Germline V gives CDR1 SGHAT, CDR2 FQNNGV. This CDR3 is 15 amino acids long. cDNA was made in eight separate reactions per sample. TCRdb re-called the 5' RACE reads and gives one entry per CDR3 protein, without DNA. The repertoire table contains approximately 150,000 distinct CDR3 sequences. Notes on this clonotype: Its specificity is unknown.

V and J are TRBV11-2 and TRBJ2-7; TCRdb's D call of TRBD1 is untestable without DNA. This TCR was sampled from a human donor with ulcerative colitis or Crohn's disease, or a healthy co-twin of an affected twin (not recorded which). Sequenced: blood. CDR3 sequence: CASSLGPTGGYEQYF.